This T cell receptor (beta chain) was sequenced during a study of blood T cells in healthy people across ages. Findings and limits, study-wide: Relative to aged donors, long-lived donors carried more naive CD4+ cells and displayed higher diversity.

Each donor had about 9.6 milliliters of peripheral blood drawn. Comments on this clonotype: Its antigen is unknown.

There are 13 residues in the CDR3. Germline assignment: CDR1 LNHNV and CDR2 YYDKDF (reference sequence). V was pared by 5 bases and J by 4 bases, with 10 bases between. A sample-barcoded 5' primer and a J-beta primer mix were used in a second PCR of roughly 6 to 11 cycles. TCRdb itself ran the 5' RACE reads through MiXCR, one entry per CDR3 protein. The data contain some 1.5 million distinct CDR3 sequences, 28% of them singletons. This TCR was sampled from a woman aged 25 to 39 in good health. The chain joins TRBV15 to TRBJ2-3; D is ambiguous. The sample comprised blood. The CDR3 here is CATSSRPADTQYF. In nucleotides, the CDR3 is TGTGCCACCAGCTCCAGACCAGCAGATACGCAGTATTTT.